Listed below are T cell receptor beta chains from one sample, sequenced in a study of CDR3 diversity in severe acne. TCRdb itself ran the PCR reads through MiXCR, one entry per CDR3 protein. The repertoire holds some 90,000 distinct CDR3 sequences, with roughly 49% as singletons. Sequencing used blood. These receptors were collected from a male donor with severe acne vulgaris. CDR3s leave out the opening cysteine and the closing phenylalanine or tryptophan. Fields, in order: D gene, V gene, CDR3 protein. A D gene is named only where the DNA matches it firmly.

d_gene: TRBD1
v_gene: TRBV27
CDR3aa: ATSPRGLEQY

d_gene: TRBD1
v_gene: TRBV6-1
CDR3aa: ATRQGLNSPLH

d_gene: .
v_gene: TRBV6-1
CDR3aa: ASSEGLEYNEQF

d_gene: .
v_gene: TRBV10-3
CDR3aa: ASSPKGLYEQY

d_gene: .
v_gene: TRBV15
CDR3aa: ATSREVGTENEKLF

d_gene: .
v_gene: TRBV29-1
CDR3aa: SAESSASYEQY

d_gene: TRBD1
v_gene: TRBV15
CDR3aa: ATSRAYRGRYEQY

d_gene: .
v_gene: TRBV10-3
CDR3aa: AIRQPDASYGYT

d_gene: .
v_gene: TRBV6-5
CDR3aa: ASSYSSPGGNQPQH

d_gene: TRBD1
v_gene: TRBV11-1
CDR3aa: ASSPRTGGLETQY

d_gene: .
v_gene: TRBV2
CDR3aa: ASSPKDLSNQPQH

d_gene: TRBD1
v_gene: TRBV2
CDR3aa: ARRDRVRDTEAF

d_gene: TRBD2
v_gene: TRBV9
CDR3aa: ASSVEGLAGSYEQY

d_gene: .
v_gene: TRBV2
CDR3aa: ASMLRSYNSPLH

d_gene: TRBD2
v_gene: TRBV9
CDR3aa: ASSVSGLAGEETQY

d_gene: .
v_gene: TRBV19
CDR3aa: ASSDPRAARGNQPQH

d_gene: TRBD2
v_gene: TRBV20-1
CDR3aa: SARPGLAGSTDTQY

d_gene: .
v_gene: TRBV5-5
CDR3aa: ASSGGQAFNSPLH

d_gene: .
v_gene: TRBV3-1
CDR3aa: ASTPGNTEAF

d_gene: TRBD1
v_gene: TRBV20-1
CDR3aa: GARTGYMGTDTQY

d_gene: .
v_gene: TRBV6-6
CDR3aa: ASSFPDSPYEQY

d_gene: .
v_gene: TRBV12-3/TRBV12-4
CDR3aa: ASSYPQETQY

d_gene: .
v_gene: TRBV7-2
CDR3aa: ASSQSLSGNTIY

d_gene: .
v_gene: TRBV29-1
CDR3aa: SVDIRSLAETQY

d_gene: .
v_gene: TRBV9
CDR3aa: ASSVDSGGLYEQY

d_gene: .
v_gene: TRBV7-9
CDR3aa: ASSHGADTQC

d_gene: .
v_gene: TRBV10-3
CDR3aa: ATGKSLYGYT

d_gene: .
v_gene: TRBV19
CDR3aa: ASSIEGPGRTKNIQY

d_gene: .
v_gene: TRBV20-1
CDR3aa: SAKGDTPYEQY

d_gene: .
v_gene: TRBV7-9
CDR3aa: ASSLSGEHEQF

d_gene: TRBD1
v_gene: TRBV29-1
CDR3aa: SVLTGTNTGEPF

d_gene: .
v_gene: TRBV7-2
CDR3aa: ASWDGYNSPLH

d_gene: .
v_gene: TRBV14
CDR3aa: ASSQGVAGPPETQY